The 12 T cell receptor beta chains below come from one sample, sequenced in a study of identical twins. TCRdb reprocessed the 5' RACE reads with MiXCR, giving one entry per CDR3 protein. The sample consists of some 500,000 distinct CDR3 sequences, roughly 21% of them appearing once. The sample also formed part of further work on T cells expressing NK-cell markers.

The specimen sequenced was CD4+ T cells sorted from blood. The receptor set was obtained from a woman between 18 and 30 years old in good health.

V usage is TRBV7-6 and J usage is TRBJ2-3; D is perhaps TRBD1 (5 bases). The CDR3 is 14 residues long. CDR1 is SGHVS and CDR2 is FNYEAQ in the germline V gene. V lost 4 bases and J 0 bases, leaving 8 bases between the germline ends. The DNA for the CDR3 is TGTGCCAGCAGCTACAGGAAAAGCACAGATACGCAGTATTTT. This codes for CASSYRKSTDTQYF.

The chain joins TRBV7-9 to TRBJ2-1; 12 nucleotides align to TRBD2. The CDR3 length is 15 residues. V was clipped by 3 bases and J by 9 bases; unmatched bases: 6. The germline gives CDR1 SEHNR, CDR2 FQNEAQ (reference sequence). The CDR3 spells CASSLWLAGGPEQFF. The CDR3 bases are TGTGCCAGCAGCTTGTGGCTAGCGGGAGGGCCTGAGCAGTTCTTC.

The chain uses TRBV6-1 and TRBJ2-5, with D hard to call. Germline CDR1 and CDR2: MNHNS and SASEGT. V lost 6 bases, J lost 0 bases, and 14 bases lay in between. The CDR3 runs 15 residues. CDR3 nucleotides: TGTGCCAGCAGCAAAATACCCCCTCACCAAGAGACCCAGTACTTC. Residues: CASSKIPPHQETQYF.

The chain carries TRBV4-1 and TRBJ2-5; a possible D gene is TRBD2 (6 bases). Germline values: CDR1 MGHRA, CDR2 YSYEKL. This CDR3 has 14 residues. V lost 0 bases and J lost 8, with 13 bases in between. The CDR3 DNA sequence: TGCGCCAGCAGCCAAGAGGGACTGCTCGCAACCCAGTACTTC. This translates into CASSQEGLLATQYF.

This sequence joins TRBV9 and TRBJ1-5, with D tentatively TRBD1 (6 bases). The V end was cut by 5 bases, the J end by 7 bases, with 13 bases between. The CDR3 covers 13 residues. The germline gives CDR1 SGDLS, CDR2 YYNGEE. The DNA of the CDR3 is TGTGCCAGCAGTGCAGGGGATCGACAGCCCCAGCATTTT. Protein product: CASSAGDRQPQHF. The complete variable domain, with remaining parts taken from reference TRBV9 and TRBJ1-5, reads DSGVTQTPKHLITATGQRVTLRCSPRSGDLSVYWYQQSLDQGLQFLIQYYNGEERAKGNILERFSAQQFPDLHSELNLSSLELGDSALYFCASSAGDRQPQHFGDGTRLSIL.

This clonotype has a handful of counts. The chain carries TRBV20-1 and TRBJ1-1; no firm D call. The germline gives CDR1 DFQATT, CDR2 SNEGSKA (reference sequence). Trimming left V 0 bases short and J 6 bases short, with 2 bases between. This CDR3 is 10 amino acids long. The CDR3 DNA follows: TGCAGTGCTAGAGACTCTGAAGCTTTCTTT. Protein: CSARDSEAFF.

The chain joins TRBV14 to TRBJ2-2; no reliable D call. This CDR3 region has 12 residues. Trimming cost V 0 bases and J 7 bases, with 3 bases left between them. CDR1 and CDR2 from the germline V gene are SGHDN and FVKESK. Here the CDR3 reads CASSQEFGELFF. The DNA for the CDR3 is TGTGCCAGCAGCCAAGAATTCGGGGAGCTGTTTTTT. The full variable domain, its missing parts supplied by reference TRBV14 and TRBJ2-2, is EAGVTQFPSHSVIEKGQTVTLRCDPISGHDNLYWYRRVMGKEIKFLLHFVKESKQDESGMPNNRFLAERTGGTYSTLKVQPAELEDSGVYFCASSQEFGELFFGEGSRLTVL.

V gene TRBV7-2 combines with J gene TRBJ2-7, with 10 nucleotides matching TRBD2. Trimming cost V 2 bases and J 5 bases; bases outside gene matches: 3. CDR1 is SGHTA, CDR2 FQGNSA, per germline. The CDR3 is made up of 14 amino acids. CDR3 in DNA: TGTGCCAGCAGCTTACTAGCGGGAGAGGACGAGCAGTACTTC. The encoded protein is CASSLLAGEDEQYF.

This clonotype has only a few counts. The CDR3 is CASSPSNQNTEAFF. Written as DNA, the CDR3 is TGTGCCAGCAGCCCCTCTAACCAAAACACTGAAGCTTTCTTT. V is TRBV11-2 and J is TRBJ1-1; D gene unclear. The CDR3 sequence is 14 residues long. Trimming left V 5 bases short and J 2 bases short, with 12 bases between. CDR1 SGHAT and CDR2 FQNNGV come from the germline V gene.

The sample holds a few counts of this clonotype. The V gene is TRBV29-1, the J gene TRBJ2-2, with 7 bases fitting TRBD2. Germline V gene data show CDR1 as SQVTM and CDR2 as ANQGSEA. The trim removed 7 bases at V and 5 bases at J, leaving 4 bases unmatched. CDR3 length equals 12 residues. CDR3 sequence (DNA): TGCAGCGGGACTAGATCGACCGGGGAGCTGTTTTTT. Its translation is CSGTRSTGELFF.

The chain employs TRBV6-5 and TRBJ2-7; D is ambiguous. The CDR3 totals 16 residues. V lost 2 bases, J lost 2 bases, and 16 bases lay in between. The germline CDR1 and CDR2 sequences are MNHEY and SVGAGI. CDR3 DNA: TGTGCCAGCAGTTACGGCGGCAGATTCGAACCCTACGAGCAGTACTTC. Translated: CASSYGGRFEPYEQYF.

V usage is TRBV5-1 and J usage is TRBJ2-1; 12 nucleotides match TRBD2. The V segment lost 7 bases and the J segment 2 bases; nucleotides outside the gene matches: 7. Germline V CDR1 and CDR2: SGHRS, YFSETQ. The CDR3 is 16 amino acids. The CDR3 sequence: CASLPTSGSPYNEQFF. Here the CDR3 DNA reads TGCGCCAGCTTGCCGACTAGCGGGAGCCCCTACAATGAGCAGTTCTTC.